This TCR beta chain comes out of a study of T cell changes during pregnancy in multiple sclerosis. Data came from immunoSEQ multiplex PCR; TCRdb stores just in-frame clones and leaves some out. The repertoire holds fewer than 40,000 clones, with 75% to 90% as singletons. V lost 6 bases and J 4 bases, leaving 20 bases between the germline ends. Germline values: CDR1 MGHRA, CDR2 YSYEKL. CDR3 length: 16 amino acids. The source is a female donor with multiple sclerosis, enrolled in a pregnancy study. The chain couples TRBV4-1 to TRBJ2-3, with D possibly TRBD1 on 5 matching bases. Here the sequenced sample was CD8+ T cells from peripheral blood mononuclear cells, taken in the second trimester of pregnancy. The CDR3 reads CASRPTVGLGADTQYF. CDR3 DNA: TGCGCCAGCAGACCAACCGTTGGCTTAGGGGCAGATACGCAGTATTTT.